A selection of T cell receptor beta chains follows, all from one sample in a study of blood T cell repertoires in COVID-19. Produced via immunoSEQ multiplex PCR; TCRdb's table is partial and in-frame only. The table lists some 180,000 clones, around 80% of them singletons, with roughly 20% in the top ten. Material for sequencing was peripheral blood. These receptors came from an older woman who had recovered from COVID-19. CDR3s include the opening cysteine and the closing phenylalanine or tryptophan. Fields, in order: D gene, clone size, V gene, J gene, CDR3 DNA, CDR3 protein. A D gene is named only where the DNA matches it firmly. Expanded clones get a size class; other rows say once, few or many, or leave the size out.

TRBD2,-,TRBV10-3,TRBJ2-3,TGTGCCATCAGTGGCTCTAGCGGGGAAAGCACAGATACGCAGTATTTT,CAISGSSGESTDTQYF
-,-,TRBV7-8,TRBJ1-1,TGTGCCAGCAGCTTAGGGGAGGGGGCTGAAGCTTTCTTT,CASSLGEGAEAFF
TRBD2,-,TRBV15,TRBJ2-7,TGTGCCACCAGCAGAGGTCGGGGCGGGAGCTCCTACGAGCAGTACTTC,CATSRGRGGSSYEQYF
TRBD1,once,TRBV6-5,TRBJ1-6,TGTGCCAGCAGTAAACCCCGGGACAGGGCCTCACCCCTCCACTTT,CASSKPRDRASPLHF
-,-,TRBV7-7,TRBJ2-7,TGTGCCAGCAGCCCTGCTGGCCAGACCTACGAGCAGTACTTC,CASSPAGQTYEQYF
-,-,TRBV7-9,TRBJ2-7,TGTGCCAGCAGCTTAGCGGTAGATGGGCAGTACTTC,CASSLAVDGQYF
-,-,TRBV19,TRBJ1-4,TGTGCCAGTAGGGGTCTTCAGGATCGGTGGGAAAAACTGTTTTTT,CASRGLQDRWEKLFF
-,-,TRBV7-2,TRBJ1-1,TGTGCCAGCAGCTTACCCCCGGGGGGCACTGAAGCTTTCTTT,CASSLPPGGTEAFF
TRBD2,few,TRBV28,TRBJ2-7,TGTGCCAGCAGTTCACCCCTACTAGCGGCATCCTACGAGCAGTACTTC,CASSSPLLAASYEQYF
-,-,TRBV5-5,TRBJ1-2,TGTGCCAGCAGCTTGTTTGGGGGCCCTAACTATGGCTACACCTTC,CASSLFGGPNYGYTF
-,few,TRBV5-1,TRBJ1-6,TGCGCCAGCAGCTTGGGGGGCAGCTCCTATAATTCACCCCTCCACTTT,CASSLGGSSYNSPLHF
TRBD1,-,TRBV7-9,TRBJ2-2,TGTGCCAGCAGCTCCCACAGGGGGGCCGGGGAGCTGTTTTTT,CASSSHRGAGELFF
TRBD2,-,TRBV5-4,TRBJ2-1,TGTGCCAGCAGCCCAGGACTAGCGGGAGCTAACAATGAGCAGTTCTTC,CASSPGLAGANNEQFF
TRBD1,-,TRBV5-4,TRBJ2-3,TGTGCCAGCAGCTTGGAAGTCGGGACAGGGCGTGGGGTATCGCAGTATTTT,CASSLEVGTGRGVSQYF
-,-,TRBV6-6,TRBJ2-7,TGTGCCAGCAGTTACTCCCGACAGGCAGGGCGCGACGAGCAGTACTTC,CASSYSRQAGRDEQYF
-,-,TRBV7-3,TRBJ2-7,TGTGCCAGCAGCCCCACGGGCTCCTACGAGCAGTACTTC,CASSPTGSYEQYF
TRBD1,-,TRBV29-1,TRBJ2-5,TGCAGCGTTGAGGGACAGAACCAAGAGACCCAGTACTTC,CSVEGQNQETQYF
-,-,TRBV9,TRBJ2-7,TGTGCCAGCAGCCCCCAACCGGGACAATCCTACGAGCAGTACTTC,CASSPQPGQSYEQYF
-,-,TRBV7-9,TRBJ1-5,TGTGCCAGCAGCCCCAGGGGACAAGGGAATCAGCCCCAGCATTTT,CASSPRGQGNQPQHF
TRBD2,-,TRBV5-8,TRBJ2-1,TGTGCCAGCACCCCGTGGGGAGGGCGGGGATACAATGAGCAGTTCTTC,CASTPWGGRGYNEQFF
-,-,TRBV10-3,TRBJ1-6,TGTGCCATCAGTGAGTCTGGGCCACCCCTCCACTTT,CAISESGPPLHF
-,-,TRBV5-5,TRBJ1-4,TGTGCCAGCGAGATTCGAGTGAATGAAAAACTGTTTTTT,CASEIRVNEKLFF
TRBD2,-,TRBV6-5,TRBJ2-1,TGTGCCAGCAGTTCCCCTGGCGGGGGGGCCTACAATGAGCAGTTCTTC,CASSSPGGGAYNEQFF
-,-,TRBV5-1,TRBJ2-1,TGCGCCAGCAGTGAGGGCGGCAACTCCTACAATGAGCAGTTCTTC,CASSEGGNSYNEQFF
TRBD2,-,TRBV11-2,TRBJ2-7,TGTGCCAGCAGCTCCCTAGCGGGAGTGGGCTACGAGCAGTACTTC,CASSSLAGVGYEQYF
TRBD2,-,TRBV5-4,TRBJ2-3,TGTGCCAGCAGCCCAGGGACTAGCGGGCGTCGCACAGATACGCAGTATTTT,CASSPGTSGRRTDTQYF
TRBD1,-,TRBV30,TRBJ1-5,TGTGCCTGCGGGACAGGGAACAATCAGCCCCAGCATTTT,CACGTGNNQPQHF
TRBD2,once,TRBV6-5,TRBJ2-3,TGTGCCAGCAGTTACTCGCCGGGGGGTCGGGATACGCAGTATTTT,CASSYSPGGRDTQYF
TRBD2,-,TRBV2,TRBJ2-1,TGTGCCAGCAGTGGATGGGTAGCGGGAGGGAGTGAGCAGTTCTTC,CASSGWVAGGSEQFF
-,-,TRBV11-2,TRBJ1-2,TGTGCCAGCAGCCCGTTAGGGACTGCAGCTAACTATGGCTACACCTTC,CASSPLGTAANYGYTF
TRBD2,-,TRBV5-1,TRBJ2-7,TGCGCCAGCAGCCCCCGGGACTACTCCTACGAGCAGTACTTC,CASSPRDYSYEQYF
TRBD2,-,TRBV5-1,TRBJ2-6,TGCGCCAGCAGCCCTCGACTAGCGGGAGGGCGTGGAGGGGCCAACGTCCTGACTTTC,CASSPRLAGGRGGANVLTF
TRBD2,-,TRBV5-1,TRBJ2-7,TGCGCCAGCAGCCCAACCCCCTACACAGGACTAGCGGGGGGCCTGCCCCGGAGCTCCTACGAGCAGTACTTC,CASSPTPYTGLAGGLPRSSYEQYF
-,-,TRBV18,TRBJ2-5,TGTGCCAGCTCACTGGGGCTCCAACAAGAGACCCAGTACTTC,CASSLGLQQETQYF
TRBD2,-,TRBV28,TRBJ2-7,TGTGCCAGCCGGGGGGGGTTATCCCCCTACGAGCAGTACTTC,CASRGGLSPYEQYF
-,-,TRBV5-5,TRBJ1-1,TGTGCCAGCAGCTTGGAGGGGCATAGGGCTTTCTTT,CASSLEGHRAFF
-,-,TRBV6-6,TRBJ1-2,TGTGCCAGCACCCACTCCAGGGAGGGTGTTGGCTACACCTTC,CASTHSREGVGYTF
TRBD1,-,TRBV6-5,TRBJ2-7,TGTGCCAGCAGGATTCCGGGACAGGGGTTCGGGCAGTACTTC,CASRIPGQGFGQYF
-,-,TRBV7-6,TRBJ2-6,TGTGCCAGCAGCTTAGGGCCCTCTGGGGCCAACGTCCTGACTTTC,CASSLGPSGANVLTF
TRBD2,-,TRBV4-2,TRBJ2-1,TGTGCCAGCAGCCCAGCGGGGGGATACAATGAGCAGTTCTTC,CASSPAGGYNEQFF
-,-,TRBV13,TRBJ2-5,TGTGCCAGCAGCTTAGAGTCTAGCCAAGAGACCCAGTACTTC,CASSLESSQETQYF
-,-,TRBV11-2,TRBJ2-7,TGTGCCAGCAGCTTAGGCCCAGTTGGGGCGTACGAGCAGTACTTC,CASSLGPVGAYEQYF
-,-,TRBV3-1/TRBV3-2,TRBJ1-1,TGTGCCAGCAGCCAAGACCTGATTCGGACTAACACTGAAGCTTTCTTT,CASSQDLIRTNTEAFF
-,many,TRBV5-1,TRBJ1-2,TGCGCCAGCCAGCGACAGCCCCTGGATGGCTACACCTTC,CASQRQPLDGYTF
TRBD2,-,TRBV11-2,TRBJ2-5,TGTGCCAGCAGCTCCAGACTAGCGGGTTCTCCCGAGACCCAGTACTTC,CASSSRLAGSPETQYF
-,-,TRBV7-9,TRBJ1-1,TGTGCCAGCAGCTTAATCAGGGGCGCTGAAGCTTTCTTT,CASSLIRGAEAFF
-,-,TRBV9,TRBJ1-5,TGTGCCAGCAGCGCGACCGGGACATACTATCAGCCCCAGCATTTT,CASSATGTYYQPQHF
-,-,TRBV6-5,TRBJ2-2,TGTGCCAGCAGTTACCGACAGGTGCGCACCGGGGAGCTGTTTTTT,CASSYRQVRTGELFF